Given below is one TCR beta chain in context. This sample is part of a study of T cells in Graves' hyperthyroidism and ophthalmopathy. Study-level background: Peripheral blood was acquired at first diagnosis, ahead of any therapy whatsoever.

Diagnosing involved the use of clinical symptoms, serum thyroxine and TRAb, thyroid ultrasound and orbital computed tomography. The CDR3 sequence is 14 residues long. Looked up from germline, CDR1 is WSHSY and CDR2 is SAAADI. J was trimmed by 4 bases and V by 7 bases; bases with no gene match: 3. The investigators amplified TCR beta CDR3 regions from RNA transcripts. The HTBI primer set drove a first-round RT-PCR of the TCR CDR3. TCRdb re-called the multiplex PCR reads with MiXCR, one entry per CDR3 protein. The sample records approximately 600,000 distinct CDR3 sequences, under 15% being singletons. The sequenced material came from blood. This receptor was obtained from a woman aged 40 to 49 with Graves' ophthalmopathy. The chain is built from TRBV10-2 and TRBJ2-2; 10 bases align to TRBD2. The CDR3 reads CASTGTSVTGELFF. Written as DNA, the CDR3 is TGCGCCAGCACCGGGACTAGCGTCACCGGGGAGCTGTTTTTT.